These T cell receptor beta chains were read from a single sample in a study of T-cell reconstitution after alpha-beta-depleted transplantation in children. TCRdb called the PCR reads again in MiXCR, with one record for every CDR3 protein. The table includes 670,000 or so distinct CDR3 sequences, roughly 14% detected once. The material was PBMCs, obtained before TCRalphabeta/CD19-depleted stem cell transplant. The receptors derive from a girl aged 2 to 10 with congenital amegakaryocytic thrombocytopenia, due to receive a stem cell transplant. Each CDR3 is given with its conserved first and last residue. D genes are given only for firm matches. Clone size, where shown, is once, few, many, or a class for clones that have expanded.

d_gene: -
abundance: many
j_gene: TRBJ2-7
v_gene: TRBV20-1
CDR3nt: TGCAGTGAAGCGCGTCTGAACTCCTACGAGCAGTACTTC
CDR3aa: CSEARLNSYEQYF

d_gene: TRBD2
abundance: -
j_gene: TRBJ2-7
v_gene: TRBV5-1
CDR3nt: TGCGCCAGCAGCCCTAGCGGGAGTAATCTAGACGAGCAGTACTTC
CDR3aa: CASSPSGSNLDEQYF

d_gene: -
abundance: many
j_gene: TRBJ2-1
v_gene: TRBV28
CDR3nt: TGTGCCAGCAGTTCCTTTAGCGCCAGCTCCTACAATGAGCAGTTCTTC
CDR3aa: CASSSFSASSYNEQFF

d_gene: TRBD1
abundance: -
j_gene: TRBJ2-7
v_gene: TRBV20-1
CDR3nt: TGCAGTGCTTTCGGGACAGGGCCTTACGAGCAGTACTTC
CDR3aa: CSAFGTGPYEQYF

d_gene: TRBD1
abundance: many
j_gene: TRBJ1-5
v_gene: TRBV10-3
CDR3nt: TGTGCCATCAGCCCAGACAGGGGGGGTCAGCCCCAGCATTTT
CDR3aa: CAISPDRGGQPQHF

d_gene: -
abundance: many
j_gene: TRBJ2-2
v_gene: TRBV2
CDR3nt: TGTGCCAGCAGTGATCGCCACACATCCGCTACCGGGGAGCTGTTTTTT
CDR3aa: CASSDRHTSATGELFF

d_gene: -
abundance: many
j_gene: TRBJ2-2
v_gene: TRBV10-3
CDR3nt: TGTGCCATCTCTCCGACAGGGAGGTCCGGGGAGCTGTTTTTT
CDR3aa: CAISPTGRSGELFF

d_gene: -
abundance: many
j_gene: TRBJ1-1
v_gene: TRBV3-1
CDR3nt: TGTGCCAGCAGCCAAGATCCCCGGGACTACACTGAAGCTTTCTTT
CDR3aa: CASSQDPRDYTEAFF

d_gene: TRBD1
abundance: -
j_gene: TRBJ1-5
v_gene: TRBV20-1
CDR3nt: TGCAGTGCTATACAGGGGAATAGCAATCAGCCCCAGCATTTT
CDR3aa: CSAIQGNSNQPQHF

d_gene: -
abundance: many
j_gene: TRBJ2-4
v_gene: TRBV5-1
CDR3nt: TGCGCCAGCAGCTTGGCTGAGGGGAAGGCCAAAAACATTCAGTACTTC
CDR3aa: CASSLAEGKAKNIQYF

d_gene: TRBD2
abundance: many
j_gene: TRBJ2-5
v_gene: TRBV7-9
CDR3nt: TGTGCCAGCAGCTTATCCGGGACTAGCGGGAAAGAGACCCAGTACTTC
CDR3aa: CASSLSGTSGKETQYF

d_gene: TRBD2
abundance: many
j_gene: TRBJ2-1
v_gene: TRBV20-1
CDR3nt: TGCAGTGCTTGGACTAGCGGGAGAAGTTTGCAGCAGTTCTTC
CDR3aa: CSAWTSGRSLQQFF

d_gene: TRBD2
abundance: few
j_gene: TRBJ2-1
v_gene: TRBV7-3
CDR3nt: TGTGCCAGCAGCTCAGGGACTAGCGGAATCGAATACAATGAGCAGTTCTTC
CDR3aa: CASSSGTSGIEYNEQFF

d_gene: TRBD2
abundance: many
j_gene: TRBJ2-1
v_gene: TRBV20-1
CDR3nt: TGCAGTGCTAGCGAGGGACTAGCGTACGAGCAGTTCTTC
CDR3aa: CSASEGLAYEQFF

d_gene: TRBD1
abundance: -
j_gene: TRBJ2-7
v_gene: TRBV5-1
CDR3nt: TGCGCCAGCAGCTCTGTGACAGGGAGCTCCTACGAGCAGTACTTC
CDR3aa: CASSSVTGSSYEQYF

d_gene: TRBD2
abundance: few
j_gene: TRBJ2-1
v_gene: TRBV5-6
CDR3nt: TGTGCCAGCAGCGGGGCTAGCGGGATCAATGAGCAGTTCTTC
CDR3aa: CASSGASGINEQFF

d_gene: -
abundance: few
j_gene: TRBJ2-4
v_gene: TRBV14
CDR3nt: TGTGCCAGCAGCCAAGATATAGCCAAAAACATTCAGTACTTC
CDR3aa: CASSQDIAKNIQYF

d_gene: -
abundance: -
j_gene: TRBJ2-1
v_gene: TRBV24-1
CDR3nt: TGTGCCACCAGTGATGGGTATAGCTCCTACAATGAGCAGTTCTTC
CDR3aa: CATSDGYSSYNEQFF

d_gene: -
abundance: many
j_gene: TRBJ1-5
v_gene: TRBV27
CDR3nt: TGTGCCAGCAGTCCCCGCTACATAAGACAGGTGGAAAATCAGCCCCAGCATTTT
CDR3aa: CASSPRYIRQVENQPQHF

d_gene: TRBD2
abundance: many
j_gene: TRBJ2-1
v_gene: TRBV5-1
CDR3nt: TGCGCCAGCAGCTCCTTCCCTTACGGGAGGGCCATGGGGCAGTTCTTC
CDR3aa: CASSSFPYGRAMGQFF

d_gene: -
abundance: many
j_gene: TRBJ1-2
v_gene: TRBV29-1
CDR3nt: TGCAGCGTTGAAGACCGGGGCTCGCCTAACTATGGCTACACCTTC
CDR3aa: CSVEDRGSPNYGYTF

d_gene: -
abundance: many
j_gene: TRBJ1-4
v_gene: TRBV7-8
CDR3nt: TGTGCCAGCAGCCCACAGAGGACAGCAACTAATGAAAAACTGTTTTTT
CDR3aa: CASSPQRTATNEKLFF

d_gene: -
abundance: many
j_gene: TRBJ2-7
v_gene: TRBV7-2
CDR3nt: TGTGCCAGCAGCTTACGGACAGAGACCTACGAGCAGTACTTC
CDR3aa: CASSLRTETYEQYF

d_gene: -
abundance: -
j_gene: TRBJ2-2
v_gene: TRBV2
CDR3nt: TGTGCCAGCAGGGGATGGTTCGGGGAGCTGTTTTTT
CDR3aa: CASRGWFGELFF

d_gene: -
abundance: -
j_gene: TRBJ2-7
v_gene: TRBV5-5
CDR3nt: TGTGCCAGCAGCCCACCACAGGGAACTCAACACGAGCAGTACTTC
CDR3aa: CASSPPQGTQHEQYF

d_gene: -
abundance: -
j_gene: TRBJ2-2
v_gene: TRBV24-1
CDR3nt: TGTGCCACCAGTGACGCCGGGACGGGAAACACCGGGGAGCTGTTTTTT
CDR3aa: CATSDAGTGNTGELFF

d_gene: -
abundance: few
j_gene: TRBJ2-7
v_gene: TRBV30
CDR3nt: TGTGCCTGGAGTCAGGGGCCCTACGAGCAGTACTTC
CDR3aa: CAWSQGPYEQYF

d_gene: -
abundance: -
j_gene: TRBJ1-1
v_gene: TRBV3-1
CDR3nt: TGTGCCAGCAGCCAAGTCCCGGACAAGAGTGAAGCTTTCTTT
CDR3aa: CASSQVPDKSEAFF

d_gene: -
abundance: -
j_gene: TRBJ2-4
v_gene: TRBV20-1
CDR3nt: TGCAGTGCTGGGGGGAAGGGGGTCGGTGCCAAAAACATTCAGTACTTC
CDR3aa: CSAGGKGVGAKNIQYF

d_gene: -
abundance: once
j_gene: TRBJ2-3
v_gene: TRBV7-9
CDR3nt: TGTGCCAGCAGCTTAGTGGTATGGGGGCAGTATTTT
CDR3aa: CASSLVVWGQYF

d_gene: -
abundance: few
j_gene: TRBJ2-2
v_gene: TRBV20-1
CDR3nt: TGCAGTGCCACCTACGACAGTAGCAACGGGGAGCTGTTTTTT
CDR3aa: CSATYDSSNGELFF

d_gene: -
abundance: -
j_gene: TRBJ1-4
v_gene: TRBV9
CDR3nt: TGTGCCAGCAGCGTAGAAGAAAGGGGGGGGCGAGGAGTAAAACTGTTTTTT
CDR3aa: CASSVEERGGRGVKLFF

d_gene: -
abundance: many
j_gene: TRBJ2-4
v_gene: TRBV7-8
CDR3nt: TGTGCCAGCAGCCTACTACAGGGCCCCAAAAACATTCAGTACTTC
CDR3aa: CASSLLQGPKNIQYF

d_gene: TRBD1
abundance: few
j_gene: TRBJ2-3
v_gene: TRBV5-5
CDR3nt: TGTGCCAGCAGCTTCGTGACAGGGGATGCAGATACGCAGTATTTT
CDR3aa: CASSFVTGDADTQYF

d_gene: TRBD2
abundance: few
j_gene: TRBJ2-1
v_gene: TRBV5-1
CDR3nt: TGCGCCAGCAGCTTGCCAAGACTAGCGGATTACAATGAGCAGTTCTTC
CDR3aa: CASSLPRLADYNEQFF

d_gene: TRBD2
abundance: few
j_gene: TRBJ2-7
v_gene: TRBV7-8
CDR3nt: TGTGCCAGCAGCTTAGTAGGGGCTAGCGGGAGTTACGAGCAGTACTTC
CDR3aa: CASSLVGASGSYEQYF

d_gene: -
abundance: few
j_gene: TRBJ2-1
v_gene: TRBV12-3/TRBV12-4
CDR3nt: TGTGCCAGCAGTTTAAAACTAGCAGCGGGCTTTTGGAATGAGCAGTTCTTC
CDR3aa: CASSLKLAAGFWNEQFF

d_gene: TRBD2
abundance: -
j_gene: TRBJ2-1
v_gene: TRBV5-5
CDR3nt: TGTGCCAGCGGACTAGCGGGGGACTTCAATGAGCAGTTCTTC
CDR3aa: CASGLAGDFNEQFF

d_gene: TRBD2
abundance: many
j_gene: TRBJ2-7
v_gene: TRBV6-2/TRBV6-3
CDR3nt: TGTGCCAGCAGTAGCGGGATCCTCTACGAGCAGTACTTC
CDR3aa: CASSSGILYEQYF

d_gene: -
abundance: few
j_gene: TRBJ2-6
v_gene: TRBV5-1
CDR3nt: TGCGCCAGCAGCTTGGGACGGCCCTCTGGGGCCAACGTCCTGACTTTC
CDR3aa: CASSLGRPSGANVLTF

d_gene: TRBD2
abundance: many
j_gene: TRBJ2-7
v_gene: TRBV29-1
CDR3nt: TGCAGCGGCGGGAGTAGCGGGTACGAGCAGTACTTC
CDR3aa: CSGGSSGYEQYF

d_gene: -
abundance: -
j_gene: TRBJ2-3
v_gene: TRBV20-1
CDR3nt: TGCAGTGCCGCCAGTGGCAGGGGTAACGCAGATACGCAGTATTTT
CDR3aa: CSAASGRGNADTQYF

d_gene: TRBD2
abundance: many
j_gene: TRBJ2-3
v_gene: TRBV7-2
CDR3nt: TGTGCCAGCAGCTTGACTAGCGGGGATATGGATACGCAGTATTTT
CDR3aa: CASSLTSGDMDTQYF